The sequence of this T cell receptor beta chain was determined in a study of blood T cell repertoires in COVID-19 (dated by TCRdb to 2018 to 2021). Some background on the complete study: Samples from collaborators originated in the United States, Italy and Spain and spanned both the acute and convalescent phases of COVID-19. Where HLA class I and class II types were available, the types were taken from metadata supplied by the sample provider, not from assay-based typing. The samples were drawn from two sources: the first 160 participants of the ongoing ImmuneRACE study, and 1,200 or so subjects contributed by 6 global collaborators. The prospective study material was composed of cDNA or gDNA derived from T cells, B-cell-depleted T cells, or PBMCs. Sample metadata almost always included a de-identified subject ID, COVID-19 status, age in years and sex. Deeply sampled blood TCRbeta repertoires from subjects exposed to, actively infected with, or recovered from COVID-19 were included in the dataset. The repertoires were released in a freely available public database meant as a resource for research on the immune response to SARS-CoV-2. Summary of the overall study and its limitations: Clinical and demographic metadata were provided uncurated, with the amount varying by source and participant.

For this clone: What this receptor recognizes is not known. The input lacks base qualities; no much larger clone sits a single base away.

CDR3 length: 13 amino acids, cysteine to phenylalanine. Just the 39-base CDR3 DNA is kept, in frame starting at base 1. CDR1 and CDR2 were assigned from the germline V gene as MNHEY and SVGAGI. V is trimmed back by 5 bases and J by 11 bases, and the junction contains 9 bases that no gene match accounts for. At one collaborating source in Seattle, patients were enrolled during active infection and were followed longitudinally through the course of disease. Collaborating institutions collected whole blood in K2EDTA tubes following their own protocols. For TCRbeta analysis, collaborator samples were shipped as frozen whole blood, as isolated PBMCs, or as DNA extracted from either sample type. The immunoSEQ Assay, a bias-controlled multiplex PCR, was used to amplify TCRbeta CDR3 regions from genomic DNA. Under the source paper's analysis protocol: The number of nucleated cells in each sample was estimated from the amplification of reference gene primers within the assay. Sequence reads were collapsed and filtered to measure the absolute abundance of every unique TCRbeta CDR3 rearrangement. Productive Simpson clonality was computed per sample as the square root of Simpson's diversity index over productive rearrangements. In TCRdb, the immuneACCESS table is reduced to in-frame sequences with V and J assigned. These tables do not hold every clone; where another copy was compared, an unresolved V gene accounts for under half, and the others remain unexplained. V and J calls and clone size follow that table, whereas D and trimming were derived from the DNA. For this sample the table gives about 250,000 clones, of which about 82% were detected only once. Of the sample, around 6% falls within the top ten clones.

The source material was peripheral blood. The TCR comes from a woman aged 80 or over with COVID-19, enrolled during active disease. The rearranged chain carries TRBV6-5 and TRBJ2-1; 7 central bases correspond to TRBD2. The nucleotide sequence reads as follows: TGTGCCAGCAGTCCGACCTCTAGCGGTCAGCAGTTCTTC. Its protein is CASSPTSSGQQFF.